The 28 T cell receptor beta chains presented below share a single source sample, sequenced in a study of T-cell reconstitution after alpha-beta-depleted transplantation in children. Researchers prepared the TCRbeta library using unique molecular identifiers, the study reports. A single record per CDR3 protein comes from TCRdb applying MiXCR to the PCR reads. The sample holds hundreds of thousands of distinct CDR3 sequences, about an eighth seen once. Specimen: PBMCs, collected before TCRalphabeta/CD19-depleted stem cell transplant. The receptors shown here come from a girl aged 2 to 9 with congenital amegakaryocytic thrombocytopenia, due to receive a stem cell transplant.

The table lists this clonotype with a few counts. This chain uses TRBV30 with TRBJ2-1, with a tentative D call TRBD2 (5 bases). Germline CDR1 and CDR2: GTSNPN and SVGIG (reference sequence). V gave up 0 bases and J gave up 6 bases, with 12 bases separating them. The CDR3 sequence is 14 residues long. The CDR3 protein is CAWSVMRASNEQFF. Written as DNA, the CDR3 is TGTGCCTGGAGTGTAATGCGGGCCAGCAATGAGCAGTTCTTC.

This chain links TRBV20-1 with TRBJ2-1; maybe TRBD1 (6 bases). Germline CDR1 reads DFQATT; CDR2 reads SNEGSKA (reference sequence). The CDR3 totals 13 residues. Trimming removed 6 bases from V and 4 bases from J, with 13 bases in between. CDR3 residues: CSAAQGTYNEQFF. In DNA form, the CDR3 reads TGCAGTGCGGCGCAGGGGACGTACAATGAGCAGTTCTTC.

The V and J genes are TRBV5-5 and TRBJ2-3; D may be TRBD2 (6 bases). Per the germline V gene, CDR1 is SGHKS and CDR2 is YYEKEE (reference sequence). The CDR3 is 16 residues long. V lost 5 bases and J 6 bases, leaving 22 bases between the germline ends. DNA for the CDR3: TGTGCCAGCAGTCGCATGCTTCGGGGGTCAGGGGATACGCAGTATTTT. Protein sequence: CASSRMLRGSGDTQYF.

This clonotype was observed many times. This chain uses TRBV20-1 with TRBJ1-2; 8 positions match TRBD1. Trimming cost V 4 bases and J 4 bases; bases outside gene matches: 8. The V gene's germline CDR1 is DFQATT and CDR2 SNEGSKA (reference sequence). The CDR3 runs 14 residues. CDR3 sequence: CSAIPIDRGYGYTF. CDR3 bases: TGCAGTGCTATTCCAATTGACAGGGGCTATGGCTACACCTTC.

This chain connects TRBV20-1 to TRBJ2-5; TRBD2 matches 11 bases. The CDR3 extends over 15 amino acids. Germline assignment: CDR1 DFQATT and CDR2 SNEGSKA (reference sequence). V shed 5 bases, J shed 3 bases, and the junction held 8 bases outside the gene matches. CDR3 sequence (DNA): TGCAGTGCTCCTAAGGGGGGACTAGCGGAAGAGACCCAGTACTTC. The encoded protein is CSAPKGGLAEETQYF.

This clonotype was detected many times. CDR3 coding DNA: TGTGCCAGCAGCTTGGGGCCTTCCTACGAGCAGTACTTC. It codes for CASSLGPSYEQYF. The V gene is TRBV12-3 or TRBV12-4, the J gene TRBJ2-7; D is perhaps TRBD1 (5 bases). V was clipped by 6 bases and J by 1 base, with 10 bases between them. This CDR3 has 13 residues.

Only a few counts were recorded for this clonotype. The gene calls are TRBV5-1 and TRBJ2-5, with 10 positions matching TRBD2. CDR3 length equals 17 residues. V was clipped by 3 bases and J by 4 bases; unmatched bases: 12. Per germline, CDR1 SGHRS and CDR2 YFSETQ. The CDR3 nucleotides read TGCGCCAGCAGCTCAAGATGGGCTAGCGGGAGTTCAGAGACCCAGTACTTC. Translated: CASSSRWASGSSETQYF.

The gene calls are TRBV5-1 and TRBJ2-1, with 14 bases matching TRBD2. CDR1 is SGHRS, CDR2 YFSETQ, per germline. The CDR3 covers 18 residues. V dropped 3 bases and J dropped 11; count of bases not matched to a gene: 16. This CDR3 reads CASSSLGTSGRRANKQFF. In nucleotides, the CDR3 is TGCGCCAGCAGCTCTCTTGGGACTAGCGGGAGAAGGGCTAATAAGCAGTTCTTC.

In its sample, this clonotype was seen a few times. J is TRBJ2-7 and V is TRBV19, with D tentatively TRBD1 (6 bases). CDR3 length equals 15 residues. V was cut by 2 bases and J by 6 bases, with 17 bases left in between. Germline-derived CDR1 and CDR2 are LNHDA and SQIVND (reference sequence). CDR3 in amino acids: CASSIIPRQAGEQYF. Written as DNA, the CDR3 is TGTGCCAGTAGTATAATTCCAAGACAGGCAGGCGAGCAGTACTTC.

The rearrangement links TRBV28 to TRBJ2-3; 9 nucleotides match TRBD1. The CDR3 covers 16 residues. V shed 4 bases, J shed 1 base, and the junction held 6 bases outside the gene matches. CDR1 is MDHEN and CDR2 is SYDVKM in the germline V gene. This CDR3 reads CASSYYRGPGTDTQYF. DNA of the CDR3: TGTGCCAGCAGTTACTACAGGGGGCCGGGCACAGATACGCAGTATTTT.

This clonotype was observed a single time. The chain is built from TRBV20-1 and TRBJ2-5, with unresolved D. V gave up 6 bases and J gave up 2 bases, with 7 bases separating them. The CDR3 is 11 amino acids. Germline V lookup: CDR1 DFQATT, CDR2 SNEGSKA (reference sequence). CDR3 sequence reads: CSAQQQETQYF. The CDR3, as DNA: TGCAGTGCGCAGCAGCAAGAGACCCAGTACTTC.

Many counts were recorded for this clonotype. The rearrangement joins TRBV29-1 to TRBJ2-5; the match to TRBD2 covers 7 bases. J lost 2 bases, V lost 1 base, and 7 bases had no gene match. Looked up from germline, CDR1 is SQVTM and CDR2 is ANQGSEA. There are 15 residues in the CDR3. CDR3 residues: CSVEATGTIQETQYF. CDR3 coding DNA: TGCAGCGTTGAAGCCACCGGGACTATACAAGAGACCCAGTACTTC.

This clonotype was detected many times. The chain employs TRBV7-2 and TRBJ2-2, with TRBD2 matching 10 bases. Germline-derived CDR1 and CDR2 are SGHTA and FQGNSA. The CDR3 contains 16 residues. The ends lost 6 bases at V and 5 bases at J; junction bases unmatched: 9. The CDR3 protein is CASRRNPSGSTGELFF. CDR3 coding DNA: TGTGCCAGCAGACGAAATCCTAGCGGGAGTACCGGGGAGCTGTTTTTT.

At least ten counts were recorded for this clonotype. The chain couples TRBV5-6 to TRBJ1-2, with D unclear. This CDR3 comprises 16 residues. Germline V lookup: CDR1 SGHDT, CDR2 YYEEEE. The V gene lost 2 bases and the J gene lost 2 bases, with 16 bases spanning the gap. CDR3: CASSLEGDYRNYGYTF. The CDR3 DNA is TGTGCCAGCAGCTTAGAGGGAGATTATAGGAACTATGGCTACACCTTC.

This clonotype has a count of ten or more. CDR3 in DNA: TGCAGTGCTCTGGGAGCGGGAGGCGGGGATGAGCAGTTCTTC. It codes for CSALGAGGGDEQFF. This sequence joins TRBV20-1 and TRBJ2-1, with 9 bases that match TRBD2. V shed 5 bases, J shed 8 bases, and the junction held 10 bases outside the gene matches. CDR3 length equals 14 residues. Germline CDR1 DFQATT, CDR2 SNEGSKA (reference sequence).

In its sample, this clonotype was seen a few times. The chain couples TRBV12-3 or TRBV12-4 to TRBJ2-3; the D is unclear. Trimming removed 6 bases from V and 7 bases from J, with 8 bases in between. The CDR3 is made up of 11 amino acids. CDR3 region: CASSVGYTQYF. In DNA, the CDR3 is TGTGCCAGCAGCGTAGGGTATACGCAGTATTTT.

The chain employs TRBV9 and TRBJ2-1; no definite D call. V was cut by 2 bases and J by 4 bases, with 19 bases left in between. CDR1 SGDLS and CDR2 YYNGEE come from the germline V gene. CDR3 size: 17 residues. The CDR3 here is CASSVGARPTPYNEQFF. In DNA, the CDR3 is TGTGCCAGCAGCGTTGGCGCCAGGCCGACCCCATACAATGAGCAGTTCTTC.

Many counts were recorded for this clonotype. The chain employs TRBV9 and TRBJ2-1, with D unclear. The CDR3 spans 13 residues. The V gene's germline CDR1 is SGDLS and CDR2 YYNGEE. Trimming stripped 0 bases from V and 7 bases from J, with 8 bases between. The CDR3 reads CASSVAPGNEQFF. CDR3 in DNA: TGTGCCAGCAGCGTAGCTCCCGGGAATGAGCAGTTCTTC.

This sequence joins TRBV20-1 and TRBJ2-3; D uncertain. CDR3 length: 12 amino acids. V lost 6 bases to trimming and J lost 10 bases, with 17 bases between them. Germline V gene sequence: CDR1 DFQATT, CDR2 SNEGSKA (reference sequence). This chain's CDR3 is CSAVRSGDSQYF. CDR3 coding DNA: TGCAGTGCCGTTCGGTCAGGAGACTCGCAGTATTTT.

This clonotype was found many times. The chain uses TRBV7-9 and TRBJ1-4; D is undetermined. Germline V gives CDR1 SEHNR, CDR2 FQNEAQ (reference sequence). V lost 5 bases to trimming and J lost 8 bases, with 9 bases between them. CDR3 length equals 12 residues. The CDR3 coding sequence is TGTGCCAGCAGCCAAGGGAGGGAAAAACTGTTTTTT. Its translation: CASSQGREKLFF.

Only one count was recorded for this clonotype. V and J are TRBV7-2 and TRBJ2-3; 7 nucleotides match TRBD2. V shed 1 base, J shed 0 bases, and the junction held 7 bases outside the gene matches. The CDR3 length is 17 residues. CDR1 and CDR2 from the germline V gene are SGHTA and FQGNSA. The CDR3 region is CASSLDGGSASTDTQYF. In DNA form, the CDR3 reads TGTGCCAGCAGCTTAGACGGCGGGAGTGCTAGCACAGATACGCAGTATTTT.

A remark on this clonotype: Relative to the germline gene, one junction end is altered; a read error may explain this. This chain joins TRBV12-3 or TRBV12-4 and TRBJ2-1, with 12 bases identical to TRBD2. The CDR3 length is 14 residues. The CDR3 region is CASRAQTSGRPGVF. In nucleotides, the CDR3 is TGTGCCAGCAGAGCCCAGACTAGCGGGAGACCCGGAGTCTTC.

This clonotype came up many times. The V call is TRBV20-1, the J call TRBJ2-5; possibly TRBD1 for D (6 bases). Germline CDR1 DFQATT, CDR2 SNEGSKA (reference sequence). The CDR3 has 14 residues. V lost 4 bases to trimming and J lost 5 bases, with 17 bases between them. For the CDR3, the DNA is TGCAGTGCTATGGGACAAGAGGCCGTCGAGACCCAGTACTTC. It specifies CSAMGQEAVETQYF.

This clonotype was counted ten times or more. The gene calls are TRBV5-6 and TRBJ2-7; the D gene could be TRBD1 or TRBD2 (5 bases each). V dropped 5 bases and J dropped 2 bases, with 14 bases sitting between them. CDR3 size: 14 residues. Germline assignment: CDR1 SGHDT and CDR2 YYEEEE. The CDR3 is CASSNRDRTYEQYF. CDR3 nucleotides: TGTGCCAGCAGTAACCGGGACCGAACCTACGAGCAGTACTTC.

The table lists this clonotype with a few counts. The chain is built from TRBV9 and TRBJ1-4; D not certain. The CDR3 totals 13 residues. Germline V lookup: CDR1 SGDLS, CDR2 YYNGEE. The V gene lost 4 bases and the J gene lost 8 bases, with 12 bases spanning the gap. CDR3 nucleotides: TGTGCCAGCAGCCGAGGGCCTTCCGAAAAACTGTTTTTT. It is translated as CASSRGPSEKLFF.

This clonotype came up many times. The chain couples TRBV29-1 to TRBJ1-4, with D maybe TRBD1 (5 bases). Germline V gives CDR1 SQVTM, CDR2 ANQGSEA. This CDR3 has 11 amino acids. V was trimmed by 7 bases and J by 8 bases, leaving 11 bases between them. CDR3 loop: CSGGEGEKLFF. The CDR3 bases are TGCAGCGGAGGGGAAGGGGAAAAACTGTTTTTT.

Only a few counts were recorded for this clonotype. The CDR3 DNA is TGTGCCAGCAGCTTAGGGACACTTTCCAGCTACACCTTC. It yields the protein CASSLGTLSSYTF. The rearrangement uses TRBV7-2 and TRBJ1-2; weak D call: TRBD1 (5 bases). Trimming pared 1 base from V and 9 bases from J, leaving 12 bases between. The CDR3 is 13 amino acids. Looked up from germline, CDR1 is SGHTA and CDR2 is FQGNSA.

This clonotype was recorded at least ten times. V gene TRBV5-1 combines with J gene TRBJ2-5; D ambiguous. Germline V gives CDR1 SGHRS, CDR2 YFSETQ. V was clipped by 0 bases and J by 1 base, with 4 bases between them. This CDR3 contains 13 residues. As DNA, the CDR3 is TGCGCCAGCAGCTTGGCATTCCAAGAGACCCAGTACTTC. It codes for CASSLAFQETQYF.